This passage covers 23 T cell receptor beta chains from one sample sequenced in a study of shared clonotypes between healthy human individuals. Clones were sequenced by immunoSEQ multiplex PCR, and TCRdb holds only the in-frame ones, with some missing. This table holds more than 1.2 million clones, about 98.5% found once. The sample was naive CD4+ T cells sorted from blood. The sample's subset: CD45RA+ positively selected. All receptors come from a man aged 30 to 45 in good health.

The CDR3 sequence is CASSLGGGPAYEQYF. CDR3 DNA: TGTGCCAGCAGCTTAGGGGGCGGACCGGCCTACGAGCAGTACTTC. The chain links TRBV5-4 to TRBJ2-7, with 7 bases that match TRBD1. With 2 bases clipped from V and 2 bases from J, the junction kept 7 bases outside the gene matches. In germline, CDR1 is SGHNT, CDR2 YYREEE (reference sequence). This CDR3 is built from 15 residues. The variable domain in full, with the rest retrieved from reference TRBV5-4 and TRBJ2-7, is ETGVTQSPTHLIKTRGQQVTLRCSSQSGHNTVSWYQQALGQGPQFIFQYYREEENGRGNFPPRFSGLQFPNYSSELNVNALELDDSALYLCASSLGGGPAYEQYFGPGTRLTVT.

This chain links TRBV7-9 with TRBJ1-2; perhaps TRBD1 as D (6 bases). The CDR3 totals 14 residues. Germline V gives CDR1 SEHNR, CDR2 FQNEAQ (reference sequence). V was clipped by 5 bases and J by 0 bases, with 10 bases between them. Here the CDR3 DNA reads TGTGCCAGCAGCACCAGGACAGCTAACTATGGCTACACCTTC. It codes for CASSTRTANYGYTF.

There are a few counts of this clone. The chain joins TRBV6-5 to TRBJ1-5; D is uncertain. The germline V and J ends were trimmed by 5 bases and 5 bases, with 10 bases remaining between them. The CDR3 is 13 amino acids. Per germline, CDR1 MNHEY and CDR2 SVGAGI. CDR3 in DNA: TGTGCCAGCAGTGACCGAGAGGATCAGCCCCAGCATTTT. It specifies CASSDREDQPQHF.

The chain couples TRBV7-2 to TRBJ2-1, with TRBD2 matching over 9 bases. Germline-derived CDR1 and CDR2 are SGHTA and FQGNSA. This CDR3 region has 15 residues. V gave up 5 bases and J gave up 7 bases; unmatched junction bases: 9. The CDR3 DNA is TGTGCCAGCAGCACAGGGGCTAGCGGGACGAATGAGCAGTTCTTC. Protein: CASSTGASGTNEQFF.

The rearrangement uses TRBV5-4 and TRBJ2-2; D is unresolved. Germline V gene lookup returns CDR1 SGHNT and CDR2 YYREEE (reference sequence). The CDR3 length is 14 residues. Trimming removed 5 bases from V and 0 bases from J, with 8 bases in between. The CDR3 sequence: CASREFANTGELFF. The CDR3 nucleotides are TGTGCCAGCAGAGAGTTCGCGAACACCGGGGAGCTGTTTTTT.

Comments on this clone: Other DNA sequences in this specimen translate into the identical CDR3. The V call is TRBV28, the J call TRBJ2-1; no firm D call. Trimming removed 3 bases at V and 0 bases at J, with 6 bases between. Germline CDR1 and CDR2: MDHEN and SYDVKM. This CDR3 has 14 residues. CDR3 in DNA: TGTGCCAGCAGTTTGGGCGGCTCCTACAATGAGCAGTTCTTC. It specifies CASSLGGSYNEQFF.

The chain couples TRBV10-3 to TRBJ1-2; no reliable D call. V dropped 0 bases and J dropped 6 bases, with 11 bases sitting between them. Germline V gives CDR1 ENHRY, CDR2 SYGVKD. The CDR3 covers 14 residues. CDR3 protein: CAISESTRVNGYTF. The CDR3 DNA is TGTGCCATCAGTGAGTCGACTCGTGTGAATGGCTACACCTTC.

As to this clone: Different DNA sequences within this sample yield the same CDR3. V and J are TRBV5-1 and TRBJ2-1; the D is unclear. This CDR3 region has 13 residues. The V gene's germline CDR1 is SGHRS and CDR2 YFSETQ. The V and J ends lost 0 bases and 5 bases respectively, with 6 bases between them. CDR3 amino acids: CASSLAPNNEQFF. CDR3 sequence (DNA): TGCGCCAGCAGCTTGGCGCCGAACAATGAGCAGTTCTTC.

The chain carries TRBV7-8 and TRBJ1-5, with D maybe TRBD1 (5 bases). CDR1 SGHVS and CDR2 FQNEAQ come from the germline V gene. The CDR3 extends over 17 amino acids. The ends were cut back, 8 bases at V and 2 bases at J, with 22 bases in the middle. The CDR3 DNA reads as TGTGCCAGCCAGGCAATGGGCGGGGGAAGGGGCAATCAGCCCCAGCATTTT. Its translation: CASQAMGGGRGNQPQHF. Filled out from reference TRBV7-8 and TRBJ1-5, the complete variable domain reads GAGVSQSPRYKVAKRGQDVALRCDPISGHVSLFWYQQALGQGPEFLTYFQNEAQLDKSGLPSDRFFAERPEGSVSTLKIQRTQQEDSAVYLCASQAMGGGRGNQPQHFGDGTRLSIL.

This chain joins TRBV7-2 and TRBJ1-1, with D unclear. Germline-derived CDR1 and CDR2 are SGHTA and FQGNSA. V lost 7 bases and J 6 bases, leaving 18 bases between the germline ends. The CDR3 length is 14 residues. CDR3 nucleotides: TGTGCCAGCACCATTAGCGTCGGATACTCTGAAGCTTTCTTT. It codes for CASTISVGYSEAFF.

V is TRBV14 and J is TRBJ2-1; 11 bases agree with TRBD2. Losses at the gene ends were 2 bases for V and 6 bases for J; bases not matched to a gene: 15. Germline lookup yields CDR1 SGHDN and CDR2 FVKESK. The CDR3 has 19 residues. CDR3: CASSQFTSGRFLGRNEQFF. CDR3 nucleotide sequence: TGTGCCAGCAGCCAATTCACTAGCGGGAGATTTTTGGGTCGCAATGAGCAGTTCTTC.

In its sample, this clone was seen once. This rearrangement joins TRBV19 to TRBJ2-7, with 7 bases matching TRBD1. CDR1 and CDR2 (germline): LNHDA, SQIVND (reference sequence). V lost 5 bases and J lost 5; bases outside the gene matches: 9. The CDR3 runs to 14 residues. The CDR3 spells CASSSGQFGHEQYF. Here the CDR3 DNA reads TGTGCCAGTAGTTCGGGACAGTTTGGCCACGAGCAGTACTTC.

V and J are TRBV6-6 and TRBJ1-2; 10 bases map to TRBD1. Germline assignment: CDR1 MNHNY and CDR2 SVGAGI (reference sequence). The CDR3 is 13 amino acids. V was pared by 10 bases and J by 8 bases, with 10 bases of the junction left unmatched. CDR3 DNA sequence: TGTGCCACCTCTCAGGGACAGGGGTTCGGCTACACCTTC. Translated: CATSQGQGFGYTF.

The chain uses TRBV11-2 and TRBJ2-7; 10 bases match TRBD2. This CDR3 is built from 16 residues. The germline gives CDR1 SGHAT, CDR2 FQNNGV. Trimming at V came to 2 bases and at J to 0 bases, leaving 4 bases not matched to a gene. Here the CDR3 reads CASSLRGLADSYEQYF. The CDR3 nucleotides read TGTGCCAGCAGCTTAAGAGGACTAGCGGACTCCTACGAGCAGTACTTC.

The rearrangement joins TRBV18 to TRBJ1-2, with TRBD1 matching over 7 bases. The CDR3 totals 14 residues. Germline V CDR1 and CDR2: KGHSH, LQKENI. V lost 2 bases and J lost 7; bases outside the gene matches: 7. CDR3 nucleotides: TGTGCCAGCTCACCAGCGAGGACAGGCTCTGGCTACACCTTC. Translation gives CASSPARTGSGYTF. The variable domain in full, completed from reference TRBV18 and TRBJ1-2, reads NAGVMQNPRHLVRRRGQEARLRCSPMKGHSHVYWYRQLPEEGLKFMVYLQKENIIDESGMPKERFSAEFPKEGPSILRIQQVVRGDSAAYFCASSPARTGSGYTFGSGTRLTVV.

V usage is TRBV5-1 and J usage is TRBJ1-2, with D hard to call. Germline CDR1 is SGHRS and CDR2 is YFSETQ. V lost 4 bases to trimming and J lost 4 bases, with 17 bases between them. The CDR3 is 15 amino acids. The CDR3 DNA is TGCGCCAGCAGCCCGGCTTGGAGCGAGGGCTATGGCTACACCTTC. This encodes CASSPAWSEGYGYTF.

This chain's CDR3 is CASSGGRGGGYTF. CDR3 coding DNA: TGTGCCAGCAGTGGTGGCAGGGGTGGTGGCTACACCTTC. This sequence joins TRBV6-1 and TRBJ1-2; perhaps TRBD1 as D (6 bases). Trimming pared 4 bases from V and 7 bases from J, leaving 13 bases between. In germline, CDR1 is MNHNS, CDR2 SASEGT. CDR3 length equals 13 residues.

This chain connects TRBV2 to TRBJ1-1, with D maybe TRBD1 (5 bases). Looked up from germline, CDR1 is SNHLY and CDR2 is FYNNEI. The germline V and J ends were trimmed by 10 bases and 0 bases, with 12 bases remaining between them. The CDR3 has 13 residues. The CDR3 DNA sequence: TGTGCCATTAAGGACATAGTGAACACTGAAGCTTTCTTT. Translated, it gives CAIKDIVNTEAFF.

This clone was recorded only once. The chain uses TRBV2 and TRBJ2-1; D unresolved. Germline V gives CDR1 SNHLY, CDR2 FYNNEI. The CDR3 contains 14 residues. Trimming stripped 0 bases from V and 10 bases from J, with 13 bases between. The CDR3 here is CASSEALQRAEQFF. CDR3 nucleotide sequence: TGTGCCAGCAGTGAAGCGCTTCAAAGGGCCGAGCAGTTCTTC.

V gene TRBV18 combines with J gene TRBJ2-6; D gene ambiguous. Looked up from germline, CDR1 is KGHSH and CDR2 is LQKENI. This CDR3 has 15 residues. Trimming removed 3 bases at V and 2 bases at J, with 8 bases between. CDR3 nucleotides: TGTGCCAGCTCACCGTCAATAGCTGGGGCCAACGTCCTGACTTTC. Encoded protein: CASSPSIAGANVLTF.

This chain joins TRBV4-3 and TRBJ2-7; TRBD2 aligns across 7 bases. With 4 bases clipped from V and 6 bases from J, the junction kept 12 bases outside the gene matches. Germline CDR1 and CDR2: LGHNA and YSLEER. There are 15 residues in the CDR3. The CDR3 DNA sequence: TGCGCCAGCAGCCGGCTCGGCGGGAGAATAGGCGAGCAGTACTTC. Protein product: CASSRLGGRIGEQYF.

This chain uses TRBV10-3 with TRBJ2-2, with a weak D call TRBD2 (5 bases). V was pared by 8 bases and J by 0 bases, with 10 bases between. Looked up from germline, CDR1 is ENHRY and CDR2 is SYGVKD. The CDR3 has 14 amino acids. The CDR3 loop is CAISEASNTGELFF. The CDR3 DNA is TGTGCCATCTCGGAGGCCTCGAACACCGGGGAGCTGTTTTTT.

The chain uses TRBV6-5 and TRBJ2-1, with 8 bases matching TRBD2. Germline V gene sequence: CDR1 MNHEY, CDR2 SVGAGI. The junction had 13 bases not matched to a gene; V was cut back by 10 bases and J by 11 bases. This CDR3 has 13 residues. CDR3 amino acids: CATMLGLAGKQFF. DNA for the CDR3: TGTGCCACTATGCTCGGACTAGCAGGAAAGCAGTTCTTC.